The clone carrying this T cell receptor (beta chain) was counted a few times. The data were taken from a study of T-cell memory formation after mild COVID-19. TCRdb re-analysed the 5' RACE reads in MiXCR, keeping a single row per CDR3 protein. The sample lists 350,000 to 400,000 distinct CDR3 sequences, roughly 14% occurring once. The CDR3 is 16 residues long. Trimming cost V 2 bases and J 1 base; bases outside gene matches: 8. The V gene's germline CDR1 is SGHRS and CDR2 YFSETQ. The rearrangement links TRBV5-1 to TRBJ2-5, with TRBD1 matching over 7 bases. This receptor was taken from a man between 18 and 35 years old who had mild COVID-19 (a few samples of this study predate the infection). Cell type and time point are not known. The sample was PBMCs or a T cell subset sorted from them (not recorded which). In DNA form, the CDR3 reads TGCGCCAGCAGCTTTGGACAGGAATACCCCCAAGAGACCCAGTACTTC. This sequence encodes CASSFGQEYPQETQYF.